The sequence of this T cell receptor (beta chain) was determined in a study of blood T cell repertoires in COVID-19. Study background: COVID-19 samples from acute and convalescent phases originated in the United States, Italy and Spain. Sources were T cells, B-cell-depleted T cells, or PBMCs; the material itself was cDNA or gDNA.

This CDR3 is built from 12 residues. The V gene's germline CDR1 is SGHAT and CDR2 FQNNGV. Trimming shortened V by 3 bases and J by 5 bases, and 7 bases separated the two germline ends. Original methodology: Cell counts per sample came from amplifying reference gene primers. The method was immunoSEQ multiplex PCR; TCRdb's version includes in-frame clones alone and lacks a portion of them. D and trimming were read from the DNA, whereas the V and J calls and clone size are those reported in that table. Of 200,000 to 250,000 clones detected, about nine tenths appear once; the ten largest clones hold about 4.8%. Comment on this clone: The sample contains more than one DNA sequence encoding this CDR3.

Sequenced sample: peripheral blood. The sequence was collected from a woman between 35 and 50 years old with acute or convalescent COVID-19. The chain combines TRBV11-2 with TRBJ1-1; maybe TRBD1 (5 bases). The DNA for the CDR3 is TGTGCCAGCAGCTTCCGGGGGACTGAAGCTTTCTTT. Its translation: CASSFRGTEAFF.